A selection of T cell receptor beta chains follows, all from one sample in a study of cytomegalovirus exposure and HLA in healthy donors. Profiled with immunoSEQ multiplex PCR; TCRdb holds only in-frame clones, not every one. The table has 150,000 or so clones, about 84% seen once. Sequencing was performed on PBMCs. These receptors originate from a woman in her thirties or forties in good health and CMV-seropositive. Each CDR3 is given with its conserved first and last residue. Fields, in order: J gene, D gene, V gene, clone size, CDR3 protein, CDR3 DNA. A D gene is named only where the DNA matches it firmly. Clone sizes are given selectively: once, few, many, or a class where the clone is expanded.

j_gene: TRBJ1-2
d_gene: TRBD1
v_gene: TRBV6-5
abundance: .
CDR3aa: CASSYSGGTGRYGYTF
CDR3nt: TGTGCCAGCAGTTACTCGGGGGGGACAGGGAGATATGGCTACACCTTC

j_gene: TRBJ2-1
d_gene: TRBD2
v_gene: TRBV4-1
abundance: .
CDR3aa: CASGPSGTRYNEQFF
CDR3nt: TGCGCCAGCGGCCCCTCGGGGACTAGATACAATGAGCAGTTCTTC

j_gene: TRBJ2-1
d_gene: TRBD1
v_gene: TRBV5-1
abundance: .
CDR3aa: CASSSGTGYNEQFF
CDR3nt: TGCGCCAGCAGCTCCGGGACAGGTTACAATGAGCAGTTCTTC

j_gene: TRBJ1-2
d_gene: .
v_gene: TRBV10-3
abundance: .
CDR3aa: CAIRNSGANYGYTF
CDR3nt: TGTGCCATCAGGAACAGCGGAGCTAACTATGGCTACACCTTC

j_gene: TRBJ2-2
d_gene: TRBD2
v_gene: TRBV2
abundance: few
CDR3aa: CATRGTSGITNTGELFF
CDR3nt: TGTGCCACCCGGGGAACTAGCGGAATAACGAACACCGGGGAGCTGTTTTTT

j_gene: TRBJ2-1
d_gene: TRBD2
v_gene: TRBV7-7
abundance: .
CDR3aa: CASSPRLAGAYNEQFF
CDR3nt: TGTGCTAGCAGCCCCCGACTAGCGGGAGCCTACAATGAGCAGTTCTTC

j_gene: TRBJ2-3
d_gene: TRBD2
v_gene: TRBV13
abundance: .
CDR3aa: CASSTQREADTQYF
CDR3nt: TGTGCCAGCAGCACCCAGCGGGAGGCAGATACGCAGTATTTT

j_gene: TRBJ1-2
d_gene: .
v_gene: TRBV5-1
abundance: .
CDR3aa: CASSLDSFYGYTF
CDR3nt: TGCGCCAGCAGCTTGGACAGCTTCTATGGCTACACCTTC

j_gene: TRBJ2-1
d_gene: TRBD2
v_gene: TRBV6-1
abundance: few
CDR3aa: CASIASGYSYNEQFF
CDR3nt: TGTGCCAGCATCGCTAGCGGGTACTCCTACAATGAGCAGTTCTTC

j_gene: TRBJ2-7
d_gene: .
v_gene: TRBV6-6
abundance: .
CDR3aa: CASSFSTGLGYEQYF
CDR3nt: TGTGCCAGCAGTTTTTCTACGGGACTGGGCTACGAGCAGTACTTC

j_gene: TRBJ2-5
d_gene: TRBD2
v_gene: TRBV11-3
abundance: .
CDR3aa: CASSLDFAGEQYF
CDR3nt: TGTGCCAGCAGCTTGGATTTTGCGGGGGAGCAGTACTTC

j_gene: TRBJ2-5
d_gene: .
v_gene: TRBV6-1
abundance: .
CDR3aa: CASGQVWAGQETQYF
CDR3nt: TGTGCCAGCGGGCAAGTGTGGGCAGGCCAAGAGACCCAGTACTTC

j_gene: TRBJ1-1
d_gene: .
v_gene: TRBV5-1
abundance: .
CDR3aa: CASSFREDAEAFF
CDR3nt: TGCGCCAGCAGCTTTCGGGAGGACGCTGAAGCTTTCTTT

j_gene: TRBJ2-1
d_gene: .
v_gene: TRBV18
abundance: .
CDR3aa: CASSPPDSDQYNEQFF
CDR3nt: TGTGCCAGCTCACCACCCGATAGCGATCAGTACAATGAGCAGTTCTTC

j_gene: TRBJ2-1
d_gene: TRBD2
v_gene: TRBV11-1
abundance: .
CDR3aa: CASSLGLATEQFF
CDR3nt: TGTGCCAGCAGCTTAGGACTAGCGACCGAGCAGTTCTTC

j_gene: TRBJ1-1
d_gene: .
v_gene: TRBV29-1
abundance: .
CDR3aa: CSGAETGVNTEAFF
CDR3nt: TGCAGCGGCGCCGAGACAGGAGTGAACACTGAAGCTTTCTTT

j_gene: TRBJ2-1
d_gene: TRBD2
v_gene: TRBV13
abundance: .
CDR3aa: CASSPGSGRELFEQFF
CDR3nt: TGTGCCAGCAGCCCCGGTTCAGGGCGGGAGTTATTTGAGCAGTTCTTC

j_gene: TRBJ2-7
d_gene: TRBD1
v_gene: TRBV6-1
abundance: once
CDR3aa: CASSEPGQGLPRQYF
CDR3nt: TGTGCCAGCAGTGAACCGGGACAGGGTCTCCCCCGGCAGTACTTC

j_gene: TRBJ2-1
d_gene: TRBD2
v_gene: TRBV13
abundance: .
CDR3aa: CASSSHLAGGWNEQFF
CDR3nt: TGTGCCAGCAGCTCACACCTAGCGGGAGGGTGGAATGAGCAGTTCTTC

j_gene: TRBJ2-1
d_gene: TRBD2
v_gene: TRBV18
abundance: .
CDR3aa: CASSPPEREGEFF
CDR3nt: TGTGCCAGCTCACCACCCGAGCGGGAGGGAGAGTTCTTC

j_gene: TRBJ1-3
d_gene: .
v_gene: TRBV9
abundance: .
CDR3aa: CASSVIPGEGGNTIYF
CDR3nt: TGTGCCAGCAGCGTAATTCCCGGGGAGGGAGGAAACACCATATATTTT

j_gene: TRBJ2-7
d_gene: TRBD2
v_gene: TRBV28
abundance: once
CDR3aa: CASSWLAETYEQYF
CDR3nt: TGTGCCAGCAGTTGGCTAGCGGAAACCTACGAGCAGTACTTC

j_gene: TRBJ2-7
d_gene: .
v_gene: TRBV7-3
abundance: .
CDR3aa: CASSSQQGSEQYF
CDR3nt: TGTGCCAGCAGCTCCCAGCAGGGGTCCGAGCAGTACTTC

j_gene: TRBJ2-7
d_gene: .
v_gene: TRBV28
abundance: .
CDR3aa: CASSLPGTYEQYF
CDR3nt: TGTGCCAGCAGTCTCCCGGGGACCTACGAGCAGTACTTC

j_gene: TRBJ2-7
d_gene: TRBD2
v_gene: TRBV5-1
abundance: .
CDR3aa: CASSLLAGVGEQYF
CDR3nt: TGCGCCAGCAGCCTACTAGCGGGAGTAGGCGAGCAGTACTTC

j_gene: TRBJ2-5
d_gene: .
v_gene: TRBV7-9
abundance: .
CDR3aa: CASSLTGPETQYF
CDR3nt: TGTGCCAGCAGCTTAACAGGGCCAGAGACCCAGTACTTC

j_gene: TRBJ1-2
d_gene: .
v_gene: TRBV21-1
abundance: .
CDR3aa: CASNPDRGRYGYTF
CDR3nt: TGTGCCAGCAACCCGGACAGGGGGCGATATGGCTACACCTTC

j_gene: TRBJ1-4
d_gene: .
v_gene: TRBV6-1
abundance: .
CDR3aa: CASSAGLQEKLFF
CDR3nt: TGTGCCAGCAGTGCCGGGTTGCAGGAAAAACTGTTTTTT

j_gene: TRBJ1-3
d_gene: .
v_gene: TRBV5-1
abundance: .
CDR3aa: CASSLREAGNTIYF
CDR3nt: TGCGCCAGCAGCCTCCGGGAAGCTGGAAACACCATATATTTT

j_gene: TRBJ1-2
d_gene: TRBD1
v_gene: TRBV5-6
abundance: few
CDR3aa: CASSLDRGSANYGYTF
CDR3nt: TGTGCCAGCAGCTTGGACAGGGGCTCGGCGAACTATGGCTACACCTTC

j_gene: TRBJ1-2
d_gene: TRBD1
v_gene: TRBV10-1
abundance: .
CDR3aa: CASSDSGQVDSYTF
CDR3nt: TGCGCCAGCAGTGATTCCGGACAGGTGGACAGCTACACCTTC

j_gene: TRBJ1-1
d_gene: .
v_gene: TRBV28
abundance: .
CDR3aa: CASSVSPLMNTEAFF
CDR3nt: TGTGCCAGCAGCGTCTCCCCTCTTATGAACACTGAAGCTTTCTTT

j_gene: TRBJ2-2
d_gene: .
v_gene: TRBV28
abundance: .
CDR3aa: CASSLGGYGTGELFF
CDR3nt: TGTGCCAGCAGTTTAGGAGGTTATGGCACCGGGGAGCTGTTTTTT

j_gene: TRBJ2-6
d_gene: .
v_gene: TRBV7-3
abundance: .
CDR3aa: CASSLGGTSGANVLTF
CDR3nt: TGTGCCAGCAGCTTAGGGGGGACCTCTGGGGCCAACGTCCTGACTTTC

j_gene: TRBJ1-1
d_gene: .
v_gene: TRBV7-9
abundance: .
CDR3aa: CASSRFEAFF
CDR3nt: TGTGCCAGCAGCCGGTTTGAAGCTTTCTTT

j_gene: TRBJ2-2
d_gene: TRBD2
v_gene: TRBV19
abundance: once
CDR3aa: CASSIVGLAGVTGELFF
CDR3nt: TGTGCCAGTAGTATCGTCGGACTAGCGGGAGTCACCGGGGAGCTGTTTTTT

j_gene: TRBJ1-5
d_gene: .
v_gene: TRBV19
abundance: .
CDR3aa: CASSISGDQPQHF
CDR3nt: TGTGCCAGTAGTATATCGGGGGATCAGCCCCAGCATTTT

j_gene: TRBJ2-7
d_gene: TRBD1
v_gene: TRBV7-9
abundance: .
CDR3aa: CASSFPGQGSYEQYF
CDR3nt: TGTGCCAGCAGCTTCCCCGGACAGGGATCCTACGAGCAGTACTTC

j_gene: TRBJ2-3
d_gene: .
v_gene: TRBV4-1
abundance: once
CDR3aa: CASSLREDTQYF
CDR3nt: TGCGCCAGCAGCCTGCGGGAAGATACGCAGTATTTT

j_gene: TRBJ2-5
d_gene: TRBD1
v_gene: TRBV7-3
abundance: few
CDR3aa: CASSSPGQGGETQYF
CDR3nt: TGTGCCAGCAGCTCTCCGGGACAGGGGGGAGAGACCCAGTACTTC

j_gene: TRBJ1-1
d_gene: TRBD1
v_gene: TRBV7-2
abundance: .
CDR3aa: CASSLDGDRVTEAFF
CDR3nt: TGTGCCAGCAGCTTAGATGGGGACAGGGTGACTGAAGCTTTCTTT